This is a list of T cell receptor beta chains from one sample in a study of blood T cell repertoires in COVID-19. Assay: immunoSEQ multiplex PCR; the TCRdb copy retains only in-frame clones and omits some. Of tens of thousands of clones listed, approximately 86% are singletons. The material sequenced was peripheral blood. These receptors came from a male donor with acute or convalescent COVID-19. The CDR3 runs from the conserved cysteine through the conserved F or W. The D gene is left open where the match is weak. Some rows mark clone size as missing; the rest say once, few, many or name a class of expanded clone.

clone size,D gene,J gene,V gene,CDR3 DNA,CDR3 protein
-,TRBD1,TRBJ1-4,TRBV30,TGTGCCTGGAGTTTGGGGACAGGCCGGGGTGAAAAACTGTTTTTT,CAWSLGTGRGEKLFF
-,-,TRBJ1-5,TRBV7-9,TGTGCCAGCAGCCCAGGGAATTCTGGCAATCAGCCCCAGCATTTT,CASSPGNSGNQPQHF
-,TRBD2,TRBJ2-1,TRBV2,TGTGCCAGCAGAGGGACTAGCGGGACCTACAATGAGCAGTTCTTC,CASRGTSGTYNEQFF
-,-,TRBJ2-7,TRBV18,TGTGCCAGCTCACCGAGGGAAAGCTACGAGCAGTACTTC,CASSPRESYEQYF
-,TRBD2,TRBJ2-5,TRBV6-5,TGTGCCAGCTTGAGCGGGGGGAGTCGAGAGACCCAGTACTTC,CASLSGGSRETQYF
-,-,TRBJ2-1,TRBV7-2,TGTGCCAGCAGCTTTGAGCGGGCCAGATACAATGAGCAGTTCTTC,CASSFERARYNEQFF
few,-,TRBJ2-2,TRBV7-9,TGTGCCAGCAGCGGTCGCGAGGACACCGGGGAGCTGTTTTTT,CASSGREDTGELFF
-,TRBD2,TRBJ2-3,TRBV4-1,TGCGCCAGCAGCCAAGGGCGACTAGCGGGGGCCAATACGCAGTATTTT,CASSQGRLAGANTQYF
-,TRBD1,TRBJ1-6,TRBV2,TGTGCCAGCAGTGGAGGGGACAGGGGCTCTTCACCCCTCCACTTT,CASSGGDRGSSPLHF
once,TRBD1,TRBJ1-4,TRBV6-5,TGTGCCAGCAGCCACAGGGGAGAGGGGGGTGAAAAACTGTTTTTT,CASSHRGEGGEKLFF
-,TRBD1,TRBJ1-2,TRBV6-5,TGTGCCAGCAGCGGGGACAGGGGGTTGAATGGCTACACCTTC,CASSGDRGLNGYTF
-,TRBD1,TRBJ2-5,TRBV5-8,TGTGCCAGCAGGGGCGTGACAGGGCTTCTTGAAGAGACCCAGTACTTC,CASRGVTGLLEETQYF
-,-,TRBJ2-7,TRBV28,TGTGCCAGCAGAACCGGCGGCCGGGGCTACGAGCAGTACTTC,CASRTGGRGYEQYF
-,-,TRBJ1-4,TRBV19,TGTGCCAGTAGTATCCCTGGACGCGGTAAGGGGGAAAAACTGTTTTTT,CASSIPGRGKGEKLFF
-,TRBD1,TRBJ1-2,TRBV6-5,TGTGCCAGCAGCCCCTACGAACAGGGGATCTATGGCTACACCTTC,CASSPYEQGIYGYTF
-,-,TRBJ1-1,TRBV19,TGTGCCAGTAGTATCCTCCGGGGAGGGAACACTGAAGCTTTCTTT,CASSILRGGNTEAFF